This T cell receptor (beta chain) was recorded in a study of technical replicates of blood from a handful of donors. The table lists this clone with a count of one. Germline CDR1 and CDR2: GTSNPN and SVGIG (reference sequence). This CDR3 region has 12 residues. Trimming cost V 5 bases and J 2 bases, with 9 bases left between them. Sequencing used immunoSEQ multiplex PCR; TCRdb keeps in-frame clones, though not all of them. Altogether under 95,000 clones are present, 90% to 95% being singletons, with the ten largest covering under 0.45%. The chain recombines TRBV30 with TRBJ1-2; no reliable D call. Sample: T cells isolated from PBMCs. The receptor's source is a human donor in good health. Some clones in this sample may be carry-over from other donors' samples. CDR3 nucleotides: TGTGCCTGGGCAGAAAGAAACTATGGCTACACCTTC. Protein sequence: CAWAERNYGYTF.